This TCR beta chain was identified during a study of spatial heterogeneity in lung cancer. The wider study: Detection consistently captured more beta-chain sequences than alpha-chain sequences.

With 6 bases removed from V and 10 bases from J, the gap between germline ends came to 24 bases. The germline gives CDR1 MNHEY, CDR2 SVGAGI. This CDR3 has 15 residues. This clonotype showed up many times. This beta chain appears as a stray read in a library generated for alpha chains; its size is not informative. TCRdb re-analysed the 5' RACE reads in MiXCR, keeping a single row per CDR3 protein. The top ten hold about a tenth of the sample, which has more than 9,000 distinct CDR3 sequences, approximately 6.2% seen once. Documented time point: sample taken at primary tumor resection. The input material, whole RNA from tumor, nontumor lung or frozen PBMC, was sequenced unsorted.

The receptor comes from a male donor with early-stage non-small cell lung cancer. The chain is built from TRBV6-5 and TRBJ1-1, with TRBD1 as a possible D gene (6 bases). Sequencing was performed on normal lung tissue next to the tumor, taken at surgery. The CDR3 reads CASSSRGAGTGRAFF. CDR3 nucleotide sequence: TGTGCCAGCAGCTCGCGGGGGGCCGGAACAGGACGAGCTTTCTTT.